Below, 6 T cell receptor beta chains from the same sample are listed, as sequenced in a study of blood T cell repertoires in COVID-19. TCRdb's table, derived via immunoSEQ multiplex PCR, lists solely in-frame clones and lacks some. Here the sample spans 200,000 to 300,000 clones, approximately 80% being singletons. Sequencing used peripheral blood. The receptors were sampled from a woman older than 75 with COVID-19, enrolled during active disease.

The CDR3 loop reads CASRADGGNYGYTF. The DNA for the CDR3 is TGCGCCAGCAGAGCAGATGGGGGGAACTATGGCTACACCTTC. The chain couples TRBV5-1 to TRBJ1-2; D may be TRBD1 (5 bases). Per germline, CDR1 SGHRS and CDR2 YFSETQ. This CDR3 has 14 residues. Trimming cost V 5 bases and J 2 bases, with 13 bases left between them. The entire variable domain, with the rest obtained from reference TRBV5-1 and TRBJ1-2, is as follows: KAGVTQTPRYLIKTRGQQVTLSCSPISGHRSVSWYQQTPGQGLQFLFEYFSETQRNKGNFPGRFSGRQFSNSRSEMNVSTLELGDSALYLCASRADGGNYGYTFGSGTRLTVV.

This clone was counted between two and nine times. CDR3 amino acids: CASSVQGRNEKLFF. The CDR3 nucleotides read TGTGCCAGCAGTGTACAGGGGAGAAATGAAAAACTGTTTTTT. The chain has TRBV25-1 and TRBJ1-4; TRBD1 agrees at 7 bases. CDR3 size: 14 residues. Germline V CDR1 and CDR2: MGHDK, SYGVNS. V trimming: 4 bases; J trimming: 5 bases; junction bases outside the gene matches: 4.

The chain recombines TRBV4-3 with TRBJ2-7, with no clear D. V was cut by 0 bases and J by 2 bases, with 8 bases left in between. This CDR3 has 14 residues. Germline V gene data show CDR1 as LGHNA and CDR2 as YSLEER. CDR3 sequence (DNA): TGCGCCAGCAGCCAAGAATCCGTTACCTACGAGCAGTACTTC. It specifies CASSQESVTYEQYF.

This sequence joins TRBV3-1 (or the pseudogene TRBV3-2) and TRBJ1-1; 9 bases map to TRBD1. Per germline, CDR1 LGHDT and CDR2 YNNKEL (reference sequence). This CDR3 spans 15 amino acids. The ends lost 2 bases at V and 3 bases at J; junction bases unmatched: 4. CDR3 DNA sequence: TGTGCCAGCAGCCAAATGACAGGGGGGTACACTGAAGCTTTCTTT. It yields the protein CASSQMTGGYTEAFF.

This chain links TRBV2 with TRBJ1-1, with TRBD1 identical over 9 bases. The CDR3 consists of 15 residues. Trimming took 6 bases from V and 1 from J; bases not matched to a gene: 6. CDR1 SNHLY and CDR2 FYNNEI come from the germline V gene. CDR3 bases: TGTGCCAGCAGGGCGCCGACAGGGGGGAACACTGAAGCTTTCTTT. As protein: CASRAPTGGNTEAFF.

This CDR3 reads CASSSRGAGANYGYTF. Written as DNA, the CDR3 is TGTGCCAGCAGCTCCCGGGGAGCCGGAGCTAACTATGGCTACACCTTC. The chain couples TRBV7-9 to TRBJ1-2, with unresolved D. V was trimmed by 4 bases and J by 0 bases, leaving 15 bases between them. Per germline, CDR1 SEHNR and CDR2 FQNEAQ (reference sequence). The CDR3 contains 16 residues.